The source of this T cell receptor (beta chain) is a study of cytomegalovirus exposure and HLA in healthy donors (dated by TCRdb to the late 2010s). Background on the whole study: In an earlier analysis of around 540 of the donors, 276 Gb of sequence data and 90 million to 130 million unique TCR beta sequences from about 179 million T cells were reported. Of the 398 genotyped donors, approximately 82% fell in the genetic ancestry cluster associated with self-reported Caucasian donors. To predict cytomegalovirus infection status, the study brought together high-throughput TCR immunosequencing, statistical association of individual TCRs with disease status, and machine learning. The later analysis used no new phenotypic data to find candidate immune exposures, relying instead on TCR beta sequences and their occurrence across donors. An early release that covered 500 to 800 HLA-typed donors contained around 300 gigabases of sequencing data and 80 million or so unique TCR sequences. Several DR-DQ haplotypes were handled as single units for association and clustering because linkage in the cohort was strong. All discovery cohort repertoires had been generated on a single sequencing platform. A later analysis re-analyzed previously published TCR beta repertoires from 550 to 700 donors and added high-resolution HLA genotyping to study TCR occurrence patterns. Among about 400 genotyped donors of the cohort, an average of approximately 200,000 unique TCR beta nucleotide sequences was sequenced per donor, of which roughly 18% were non-productive. Typing coverage varied by locus: 629-630 donors for A, B, C, DRB1 and DQB1; approximately 520 for DQA1; approximately 570 for DPA1; under 490 for DPB1. The study was designed to test whether signatures of past pathogen exposure could be identified by cataloging public T cell receptors. In an earlier analysis of more than 550 of the donors, high-throughput TCR beta sequencing was used to judge whether each TCR beta V gene segment behaved as functional or pseudogenic. Both class I and class II loci were covered by HLA typing, at four-digit resolution. A later genetic analysis took genome-wide SNP genotypes for about three fifths of the 666 donors and used that subset as a discovery cohort. In addition to the first cohort of 500 to 850 subjects, a separate validation cohort of approximately 110 different subjects was used. The study profiled the T cell repertoires of approximately 700 subjects by immunosequencing and related them to cytomegalovirus serostatus. Alongside the repertoire data, information on donor age, sex, ethnicity and CMV serostatus was compiled. Study-wide findings and limitations: According to a later analysis, most CMV-associated TCR beta chains appeared to be HLA-restricted, and the HLA associations seemed to be driven largely by CMV exposure. A later analysis reported that several top co-occurrence clusters appeared linked to parvovirus B19, influenza, CMV and Epstein-Barr virus. Strong co-occurrence of HLA alleles, especially DR and DQ, made assigning TCR associations to individual alleles difficult. According to a later analysis, TCR association rates differed among HLA loci, with DRB1 alleles showing the most associated TCRs and HLA-C alleles showing the fewest. This cohort had only TCR beta chains sequenced, and the lack of alpha or paired-chain data limited which features could be detected. Most TCR sequences were observed very rarely across donors, whereas some public TCRs were present in many individuals. In vitro tests confirmed that a few of the cytomegalovirus-associated TCR beta chains recognize cytomegalovirus antigens. Immune exposure information for the cohort was limited to CMV serostatus. A further reported finding was that TCR beta sequences accurately predicted the HLA-A and HLA-B alleles for most subjects in the first cohort. A cluster of highly shared sequence variants was judged likely to represent a technical artifact of the sequencing pipeline. Because HLA typing was unavailable for some donors at each locus, only the typed subset was used in association tests. Compared with equally common non-associated chains, HLA-associated TCR beta chains in a later analysis were more clonally expanded and had lower generation probabilities. Because counts were too low, about 18 rarely observed V segments, including chromosome 9 orphons, were left out of the earlier analysis of 500 to 650 of the donors. Presence/absence analyses assumed roughly uniform sequencing depth across donors, an assumption that may not hold. Broadly in line with IMGT annotations, most TCR beta V segments showed up in productive rearrangements about 90% or about 30% of the time in an earlier analysis of several hundred of the donors. Specific HLA alleles were associated with about 17,000 TCR beta sequences at a false discovery rate of 0.05 in a later analysis. A later genetic analysis reported fewer N-insertions in productive TCRs among donors in an Asian-associated ancestry cluster than the roughly 620-donor mean. A later genetic analysis associated a missense DCLRE1C variant with V-gene and J-gene trimming of TCR beta chains, and an independent cohort replicated the association. In the study, around 150 TCR beta chains were listed as associated with cytomegalovirus. Because the 87-base-pair reads could not distinguish some IMGT-functional V segments, including TRBV6-2 and TRBV6-3, those segments were excluded. The classifier was reported to diagnose cytomegalovirus status with high specificity and sensitivity in both the original and validation cohorts. The authors suggested that the approach could potentially be extended to other disease states and immunological phenotypes. Linkage disequilibrium might explain the correlated functional status among segregating V segments, but an unknown experimental factor could not be ruled out.

The germline V gene sets CDR1 to ENHRY and CDR2 to SYGVKD. V is pared back by 7 bases and J by 1 base, with 13 bases lying between the germline termini. The CDR3 runs 14 amino acids, cysteine and phenylalanine included. Just CDR3 DNA is preserved here, 42 bases in frame from base 1. Library preparation used the immunoSEQ multiplex PCR assay. For the multiplex PCR, a mixture combining 60 forward primers for TCR Vbeta segments and 13 reverse primers for TCR Jbeta segments was used. Amplification of the CDR3 region of rearranged TCR beta genes was performed with a multiplex PCR assay on genomic DNA. The amplified TCR beta libraries were sequenced on the Illumina HiSeq System as 87-base-pair reads. The paper's data handling went like this. A later analysis tallied 75 million to 95 million unique TCR beta chains across the 600 to 700 repertoires, and some 10 million of those chains were shared by two or more donors. Raw reads were error-corrected and collapsed into unique sequences with a nearest-neighbor algorithm that merged closely related sequences to remove PCR and sequencing errors. Alignment of CDR3 sequences to IMGT reference sequences was used to assign V, D and J gene segments. For a sequence to be retained, a match of at least six nucleotides to both a V gene segment and a J gene segment was required. A rearrangement counted as productive if the CDR3 had no stop codons and remained in frame with V and J, and every other rearrangement counted as non-productive. Following IMGT convention, CDR3 was defined as the stretch from the second conserved V-encoded cysteine to the conserved J-encoded phenylalanine. Sequences without an unambiguous match to a single V gene segment were excluded from the earlier analysis of approximately 560 of the donors. In an earlier analysis of approximately 500 of the donors, a V segment was called functional when productive rearrangements were above 56.7%, and segregating when the standard deviation between donors exceeded 5%. A statistical classification framework was built to diagnose cytomegalovirus status from the catalog of TCR beta chain sequences. In a later analysis, V and J genes were assigned by comparing TCR nucleotide sequences against IMGT/GENE-DB human TR gene sequences. A later analysis assigned CDR3 sequences and most-parsimonious VDJ recombination scenarios with the TCRdist pipeline. In a later analysis, each TCR beta chain was defined by its CDR3 amino acid sequence together with its V-gene family, and reads lacking a unique V-gene family were excluded. In a later analysis, 450 to 600 highly shared, low-generation-probability nucleotide sequences were removed to address suspected cross-contamination and a sequencing artifact. In a later analysis, a clonal expansion index was calculated for each public chain from normalized within-repertoire ranks of inferred template counts. A later analysis computed generation probabilities with a VDJ recombination model fitted to out-of-frame rearrangements, and checked the results against IGoR. In a later analysis, hypergeometric tests were used to score TCR-TCR, TCR-HLA and TCR-CMV co-occurrence, with a repertoire-size bias correction applied to TCR pairs. A later analysis estimated false discovery rates by permuting HLA or CMV assignments 20 times. In a later analysis, co-occurring TCRs were grouped using DBSCAN, with TCRdist sequence similarity added in when clustering inside HLA-allele-positive subsets. Repertoires with fewer than 30,000 or more than 120,000 public chains were left out of co-occurrence clustering, as were a handful of repertoires with anomalous nucleotide sharing. Imported from immuneACCESS, the table was reduced by TCRdb to in-frame sequences with V and J called. These copies leave out some clones; in studies compared against another copy, an unresolved V gene accounts for under half, and the cause of the remainder is not known. V, J and clone size are taken as reported in that table, and D and trimming were inferred from the DNA itself. The sample table holds some 150,000 clones, of which around four fifths were seen once. The leading ten clones occupy 9.5% to 12% of the sample.

For this clone: The antigen it binds to is not known. No base qualities exist here, and no much larger clone lies one base off it.

In total, about 650 healthy bone marrow donors made up the cohort. At the time of sampling, every cohort member was nominally healthy, though immune exposures that went unrecorded were likely present. The donor tested CMV seropositive and was one of the 289 seropositive cohort members. Every donor gave a peripheral blood sample, and the peripheral blood mononuclear cells from that sample were used for TCR beta sequencing. Genomic DNA was extracted from the blood cell samples with the Qiagen DNeasy Blood Extraction Kit. The clonotype originates from a man aged 50 or older in good health and CMV-seropositive. Input material: PBMCs. The rearranged segments are TRBV10-3 and TRBJ1-1; the D region possibly corresponds to TRBD1 (6 bases align). The DNA sequence follows: TGTGCCATCACCCCGGGACAAACGAACACTGAAGCTTTCTTT. Its product reads: CAITPGQTNTEAFF.